Following are 23 T cell receptor beta chains from one sample sequenced in a study of shared clonotypes between healthy human individuals. Method: immunoSEQ multiplex PCR; TCRdb's copy keeps in-frame clones and lacks some. The sample consists of more than 2,000,000 clones, approximately 95% of them appearing once. The sample comprised naive CD4+ T cells from PBMCs. Subset denoted: CD45RA+ positively selected. Receptors were obtained from a man in his late teens or twenties in good health. Some clones in this sample may be carry-over from other donors' samples.

Only a few counts were recorded for this clone. This chain links TRBV10-2 with TRBJ1-5; D perhaps matches TRBD1 (5 bases). V lost 0 bases to trimming and J lost 0 bases, with 9 bases between them. The CDR3 sequence is 16 residues long. The germline V gene has CDR1 WSHSY and CDR2 SAAADI. CDR3 in amino acids: CASSESGADSNQPQHF. The CDR3 bases are TGCGCCAGCAGTGAGTCAGGGGCGGATAGCAATCAGCCCCAGCATTTT.

The chain uses TRBV5-1 and TRBJ1-1, with TRBD1 matching over 7 bases. V lost 4 bases, J lost 4 bases, and 13 bases stayed unmatched. Germline V lookup: CDR1 SGHRS, CDR2 YFSETQ. The CDR3 loop spans 16 amino acids. For the CDR3, the DNA is TGCGCCAGCAGCCCCCAGGGGGGAGTCGCGTCCACTGAAGCTTTCTTT. This translates into CASSPQGGVASTEAFF.

Comment on this clone: Distinct nucleotide sequences in the sample also encode this CDR3. The genes are TRBV20-1 and TRBJ2-3; D not resolved. This CDR3 comprises 11 residues. Germline V CDR1 and CDR2: DFQATT, SNEGSKA (reference sequence). V lost 3 bases and J 4 bases, leaving 5 bases between the germline ends. CDR3 nucleotide sequence: TGCAGTGCTAGGTTTGCAGATACGCAGTATTTT. Translating it yields CSARFADTQYF.

The chain links TRBV27 to TRBJ2-5; perhaps D is TRBD1 or TRBD2 (6 bases each). The DNA end lines up better with TRBJ2-7; the J call may be wrong. This CDR3 is built from 15 residues. Germline V CDR1 and CDR2: MNHEY, SMNVEV (reference sequence). Here the CDR3 reads CAPKGGTSDTYEQYF. CDR3 bases: TGTGCCCCAAAGGGCGGGACATCTGATACTTACGAGCAGTACTTC.

This clone has only one observation. The chain joins TRBV25-1 to TRBJ1-6; 7 positions agree with TRBD1. The J segment lost 7 bases and the V segment lost 2 bases, leaving 8 bases of the junction unmatched. From germline, CDR1 is MGHDK and CDR2 SYGVNS. The CDR3 contains 16 residues. The CDR3 protein is CASSEITGARNSPLHF. In nucleotides, the CDR3 is TGTGCCAGCAGTGAAATTACAGGGGCACGCAATTCACCCCTCCACTTT.

The rearrangement joins TRBV4-3 to TRBJ2-7; 12 bases agree with TRBD2. The J segment lost 1 base and the V segment lost 3 bases, leaving 7 bases of the junction unmatched. The CDR3 totals 17 residues. Germline CDR1 LGHNA, CDR2 YSLEER. The CDR3 sequence is CASSHGQGLAGSYEQYF. CDR3 in DNA: TGCGCCAGCAGCCACGGCCAAGGACTAGCGGGATCCTACGAGCAGTACTTC.

V and J are TRBV19 and TRBJ2-2; D not certain. The germline V and J ends were trimmed by 3 bases and 6 bases, with 14 bases remaining between them. There are 15 residues in the CDR3. Germline assignment: CDR1 LNHDA and CDR2 SQIVND (reference sequence). CDR3 loop: CASSIGPINSGELFF. CDR3 coding DNA: TGTGCCAGTAGTATCGGGCCGATCAATTCCGGGGAGCTGTTTTTT.

V gene TRBV29-1 combines with J gene TRBJ1-1, with no clear D. CDR3 size: 13 residues. V lost 6 bases and J 0 bases, leaving 11 bases between the germline ends. CDR1 is SQVTM, CDR2 ANQGSEA, per germline. In DNA, the CDR3 is TGCAGCGTCCGTCTGGGCCTGAACACTGAAGCTTTCTTT. This gives the protein CSVRLGLNTEAFF.

This chain connects TRBV30 to TRBJ2-3; D ambiguous. With 3 bases removed from V and 2 bases from J, the gap between germline ends came to 3 bases. CDR1 and CDR2 from the germline V gene are GTSNPN and SVGIG (reference sequence). The CDR3 is 11 residues long. The CDR3 is CAWSHTDTQYF. DNA of the CDR3: TGTGCCTGGAGCCACACAGATACGCAGTATTTT. Full variable domain (outside the CDR3, taken from reference TRBV30 and TRBJ2-3): SQTIHQWPATLVQPVGSPLSLECTVEGTSNPNLYWYRQAAGRGLQLLFYSVGIGQISSEVPQNLSASRPQDRQFILSSKKLLLSDSGFYLCAWSHTDTQYFGPGTRLTVL.

The CDR3 DNA follows: TGTGCCAGCAGCCGGGACAGGGTACGGGGCTACACCTTC. Protein: CASSRDRVRGYTF. The V call is TRBV6-5, the J call TRBJ1-2; 9 bases map to TRBD1. Per the germline V gene, CDR1 is MNHEY and CDR2 is SVGAGI. There are 13 residues in the CDR3. Germline trimming cut 6 bases from V and 8 bases from J; bases unmatched to any gene: 7.

The V and J genes are TRBV28 and TRBJ2-3; a weak D match, TRBD2 (6 bases). The germline V gene encodes CDR1 MDHEN and CDR2 SYDVKM. V was trimmed by 2 bases and J by 2 bases, leaving 8 bases between them. The CDR3 contains 14 residues. The CDR3 DNA reads TGTGCCAGCAGTTTAGGAGGGGTCACAGATACGCAGTATTTT. Residues: CASSLGGVTDTQYF.

This chain uses TRBV19 with TRBJ2-7, with TRBD1 matching 8 bases. The junction had 8 bases not matched to a gene; V was cut back by 4 bases and J by 6 bases. Germline CDR1 is LNHDA and CDR2 is SQIVND (reference sequence). CDR3 size: 14 residues. CDR3 sequence (DNA): TGTGCCAGTAGTAGCAGGACGACAGGGGTCGAGCAGTACTTC. Translation gives CASSSRTTGVEQYF.

Worth noting for this clone: Distinct nucleotide sequences in the sample also encode this CDR3. Here the CDR3 DNA reads TGTGCCAGCAGTGACCCGAACTATGGCTACACCTTC. Translating it yields CASSDPNYGYTF. This chain connects TRBV2 to TRBJ1-2; no firm D call. This CDR3 comprises 12 residues. V lost 3 bases and J lost 2, with 4 bases in between. Germline lookup yields CDR1 SNHLY and CDR2 FYNNEI.

This sequence joins TRBV9 and TRBJ2-1, with 14 bases matching TRBD2. The J segment lost 3 bases and the V segment lost 2 bases, leaving 1 base of the junction unmatched. The CDR3 extends over 16 amino acids. Germline V gene data show CDR1 as SGDLS and CDR2 as YYNGEE. The CDR3 sequence is CASSVGTSGSYNEQFF. CDR3 nucleotide sequence: TGTGCCAGCAGCGTCGGGACTAGCGGGAGCTACAATGAGCAGTTCTTC.

This clone occurred a few times. V gene TRBV7-2 combines with J gene TRBJ1-5, with TRBD1 as a possible D gene (5 bases). The CDR3 loop spans 11 amino acids. Between the trimmed V and J ends, which lost 5 bases and 11 bases, there was a span of 10 bases. CDR1 SGHTA and CDR2 FQGNSA come from the germline V gene. CDR3 bases: TGTGCCAGCAGCCAGGGACCTTCCCAGCATTTT. Protein: CASSQGPSQHF.

V usage is TRBV5-5 and J usage is TRBJ1-5; no reliable D call. The V end lost 0 bases, the J end lost 7 bases, and 8 bases lay between the germline ends. This CDR3 has 13 amino acids. From germline, CDR1 is SGHKS and CDR2 YYEKEE (reference sequence). CDR3 protein: CASSLAGEQPQHF. In DNA form, the CDR3 reads TGTGCCAGCAGCTTGGCCGGGGAACAGCCCCAGCATTTT.

This clone appeared a few times. One base away lies a much larger clone, so this may be a sequencing read error. The same CDR3 is also encoded by other DNA sequences in this sample. The chain combines TRBV11-2 with TRBJ1-1; weak D call: TRBD1 (5 bases). The CDR3 runs 13 residues. Per the germline V gene, CDR1 is SGHAT and CDR2 is FQNNGV. V was clipped by 5 bases and J by 1 base, with 8 bases between them. The DNA of the CDR3 is TGTGCCAGCAGCCCGGGACGGAACACTGAAGCTTTCTTT. It codes for CASSPGRNTEAFF.

CDR3 amino acids: CASSQPLVMGLAPGTDTQYF. In nucleotides, the CDR3 is TGTGCCAGCAGCCAACCTCTCGTGATGGGGCTAGCCCCCGGGACAGATACGCAGTATTTT. The chain links TRBV4-2 to TRBJ2-3, with D possibly called TRBD1 or TRBD2 (5 bases each). CDR3 length equals 20 residues. The germline gives CDR1 LGHNA, CDR2 YNFKEQ. Deletions cut 2 bases from V and 3 bases from J, with 27 bases between.

As for this clone: The sample contains more than one DNA sequence encoding this CDR3. The chain joins TRBV18 to TRBJ1-4, with D possibly being TRBD1 (6 bases). V lost 3 bases and J 5 bases, leaving 10 bases between the germline ends. This CDR3 is 14 amino acids long. Germline values: CDR1 KGHSH, CDR2 LQKENI. CDR3 loop: CASSPTGLNEKLFF. DNA for the CDR3: TGTGCCAGCTCACCTACAGGGTTAAATGAAAAACTGTTTTTT. Full variable domain (outside the CDR3, taken from reference TRBV18 and TRBJ1-4): NAGVMQNPRHLVRRRGQEARLRCSPMKGHSHVYWYRQLPEEGLKFMVYLQKENIIDESGMPKERFSAEFPKEGPSILRIQQVVRGDSAAYFCASSPTGLNEKLFFGSGTQLSVL.

The V and J genes are TRBV29-1 and TRBJ2-7, with D perhaps being TRBD1 or TRBD2 (5 bases each). Germline loops: CDR1 SQVTM, CDR2 ANQGSEA. The CDR3 runs to 14 residues. The germline V and J ends were trimmed by 4 bases and 0 bases, with 13 bases remaining between them. The CDR3 DNA follows: TGCAGCGTTGCACGGGACCTCAGCTCCTACGAGCAGTACTTC. Translated: CSVARDLSSYEQYF.

This chain joins TRBV9 and TRBJ1-3; D possibly corresponds to TRBD1 (6 bases). Trimming removed 1 base at V and 4 bases at J, with 9 bases between. Germline V lookup: CDR1 SGDLS, CDR2 YYNGEE. The CDR3 is made up of 14 amino acids. CDR3 DNA sequence: TGTGCCAGCAGCGTAACAGGGACCGGAAACACCATATATTTT. This encodes CASSVTGTGNTIYF.

This chain connects TRBV20-1 to TRBJ2-7, with D unresolved. Germline V CDR1 and CDR2: DFQATT, SNEGSKA (reference sequence). The CDR3 length is 11 residues. With 2 bases removed from V and 3 bases from J, the gap between germline ends came to 5 bases. CDR3 loop: CSARNDYEQYF. In DNA, the CDR3 is TGCAGTGCTAGAAATGACTACGAGCAGTACTTC.

The genes are TRBV6-5 and TRBJ2-7, with D tentatively TRBD1 or TRBD2 (5 bases each). CDR3 length: 15 residues. Germline lookup yields CDR1 MNHEY and CDR2 SVGAGI. Between the trimmed V and J ends, which lost 6 bases and 2 bases, there was a span of 17 bases. The CDR3 DNA follows: TGTGCCAGCAGGGATGGGGGAGCCGCGACCTACGAGCAGTACTTC. Its translation: CASRDGGAATYEQYF.